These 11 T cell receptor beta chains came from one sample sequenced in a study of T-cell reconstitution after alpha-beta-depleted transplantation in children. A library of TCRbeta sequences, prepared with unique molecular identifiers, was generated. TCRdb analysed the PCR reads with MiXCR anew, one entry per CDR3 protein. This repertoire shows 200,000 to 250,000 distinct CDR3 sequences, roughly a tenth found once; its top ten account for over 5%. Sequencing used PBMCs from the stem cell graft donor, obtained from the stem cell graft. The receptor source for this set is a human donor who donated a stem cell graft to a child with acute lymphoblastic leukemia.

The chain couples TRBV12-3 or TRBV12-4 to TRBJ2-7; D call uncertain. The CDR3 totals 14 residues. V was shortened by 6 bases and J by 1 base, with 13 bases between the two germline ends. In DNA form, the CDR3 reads TGTGCCAGCAGCCGCCGGATGGGGTCCTACGAGCAGTACTTC. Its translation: CASSRRMGSYEQYF.

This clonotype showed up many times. The CDR3 DNA sequence: TGCGCCAGCAGCCCCGGACAGGAAAAACTGTTTTTT. Its translation is CASSPGQEKLFF. The J gene is TRBJ1-4, the V gene TRBV5-1, with a possible D match to TRBD1 (6 bases). The CDR3 is 12 residues long. CDR1 and CDR2 from the germline V gene are SGHRS and YFSETQ. Trimming removed 4 bases at V and 8 bases at J, with 9 bases between. Supplemented by reference TRBV5-1 and TRBJ1-4, the full variable domain reads KAGVTQTPRYLIKTRGQQVTLSCSPISGHRSVSWYQQTPGQGLQFLFEYFSETQRNKGNFPGRFSGRQFSNSRSEMNVSTLELGDSALYLCASSPGQEKLFFGSGTQLSVL.

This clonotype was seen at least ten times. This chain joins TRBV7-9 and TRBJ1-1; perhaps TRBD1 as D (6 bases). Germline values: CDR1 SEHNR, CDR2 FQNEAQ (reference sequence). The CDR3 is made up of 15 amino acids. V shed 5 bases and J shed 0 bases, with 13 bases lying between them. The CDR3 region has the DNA TGTGCCAGCAGCCAACCGGGACATCTGAACACTGAAGCTTTCTTT. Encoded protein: CASSQPGHLNTEAFF.

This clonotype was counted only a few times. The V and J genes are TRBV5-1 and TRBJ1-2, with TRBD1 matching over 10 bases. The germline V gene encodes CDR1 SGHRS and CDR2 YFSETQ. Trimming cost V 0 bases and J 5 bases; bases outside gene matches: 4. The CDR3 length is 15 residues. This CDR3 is CASSLAGTGEYGYTF. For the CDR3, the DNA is TGCGCCAGCAGCTTGGCCGGGACAGGGGAATATGGCTACACCTTC.

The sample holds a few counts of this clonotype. Written as DNA, the CDR3 is TGCGCCAGCAGTGAGTTGACCGGGACAGGGCTCACTGAAGCTTTCTTT. This encodes CASSELTGTGLTEAFF. The rearrangement uses TRBV10-2 and TRBJ1-1, with 9 positions matching TRBD1. V lost 1 base to trimming and J lost 4 bases; unmatched junction nucleotides: 7. The germline V gene has CDR1 WSHSY and CDR2 SAAADI. CDR3 length: 16 amino acids.

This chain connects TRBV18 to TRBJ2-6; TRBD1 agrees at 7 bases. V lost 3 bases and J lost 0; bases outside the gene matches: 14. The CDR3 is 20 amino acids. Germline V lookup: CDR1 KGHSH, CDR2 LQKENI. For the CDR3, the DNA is TGTGCCAGCTCACCCCGGACAGTACAAAAGGGGGCCTCTGGGGCCAACGTCCTGACTTTC. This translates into CASSPRTVQKGASGANVLTF.

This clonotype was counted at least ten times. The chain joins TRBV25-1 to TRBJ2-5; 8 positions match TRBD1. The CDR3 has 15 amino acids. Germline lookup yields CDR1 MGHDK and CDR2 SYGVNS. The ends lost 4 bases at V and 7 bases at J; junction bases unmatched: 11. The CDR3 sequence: CASSADPDRVRTQYF. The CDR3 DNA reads TGTGCCAGCAGTGCCGACCCGGACAGGGTTCGGACCCAGTACTTC.

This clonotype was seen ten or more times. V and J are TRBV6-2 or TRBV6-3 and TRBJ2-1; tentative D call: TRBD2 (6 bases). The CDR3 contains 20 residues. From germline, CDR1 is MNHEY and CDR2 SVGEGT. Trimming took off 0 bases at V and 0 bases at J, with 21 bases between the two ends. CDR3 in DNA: TGTGCCAGCAGTTACTCGAAACCCCCCTTGGGGCGGGGCTCCTACAATGAGCAGTTCTTC. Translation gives CASSYSKPPLGRGSYNEQFF.

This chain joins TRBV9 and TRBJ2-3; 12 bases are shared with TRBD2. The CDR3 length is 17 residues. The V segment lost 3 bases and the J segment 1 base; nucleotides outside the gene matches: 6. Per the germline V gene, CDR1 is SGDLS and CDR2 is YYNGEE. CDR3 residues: CASSELAGGFGTDTQYF. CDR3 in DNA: TGTGCCAGCAGCGAACTAGCGGGGGGATTTGGCACAGATACGCAGTATTTT.

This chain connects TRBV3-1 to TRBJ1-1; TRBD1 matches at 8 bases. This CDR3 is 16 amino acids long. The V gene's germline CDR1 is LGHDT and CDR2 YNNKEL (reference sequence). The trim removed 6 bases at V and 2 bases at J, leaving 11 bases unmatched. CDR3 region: CASSPHDRGGNTEAFF. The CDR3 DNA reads TGTGCCAGCAGTCCCCACGACAGGGGTGGTAACACTGAAGCTTTCTTT.

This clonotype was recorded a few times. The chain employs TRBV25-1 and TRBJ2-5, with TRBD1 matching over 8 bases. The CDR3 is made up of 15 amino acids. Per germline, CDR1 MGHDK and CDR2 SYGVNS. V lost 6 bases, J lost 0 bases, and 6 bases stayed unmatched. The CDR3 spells CASSTGQGHQETQYF. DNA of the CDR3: TGTGCCAGCAGCACTGGACAGGGCCACCAAGAGACCCAGTACTTC.